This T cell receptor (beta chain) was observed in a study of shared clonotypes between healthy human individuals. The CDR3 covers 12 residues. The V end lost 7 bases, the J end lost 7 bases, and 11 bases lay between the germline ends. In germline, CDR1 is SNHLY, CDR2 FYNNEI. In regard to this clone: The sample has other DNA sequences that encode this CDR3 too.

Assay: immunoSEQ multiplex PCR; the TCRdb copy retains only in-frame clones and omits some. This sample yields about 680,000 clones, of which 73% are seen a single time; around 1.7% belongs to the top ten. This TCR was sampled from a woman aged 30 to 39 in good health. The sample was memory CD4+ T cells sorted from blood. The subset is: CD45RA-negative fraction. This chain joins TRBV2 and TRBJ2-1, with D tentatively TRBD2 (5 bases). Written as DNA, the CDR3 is TGTGCCAGCACCACCCGGGGTAATGAGCAGTTCTTC. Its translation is CASTTRGNEQFF.